This is a list of T cell receptor beta chains from one sample in a study of immune cell composition in non-small cell lung cancer. Measured with immunoSEQ multiplex PCR; TCRdb has only the in-frame clones, and not every one. Here the sample spans about 5,000 clones, around 83% being singletons. The sample consisted of lung tumor tissue. Receptors were obtained from a human donor with non-small cell lung cancer. CDR3s include the opening cysteine and the closing phenylalanine or tryptophan. The D gene is left open where the match is weak. The listing skips clone size in some rows; elsewhere it reads once, few, many or a size class.

cdr3_aa: CASSRGGSYTDTQYF
cdr3_nt: TGTGCCAGCTCTAGGGGCGGCAGCTACACAGATACGCAGTATTTT
d_call: -
v_call: TRBV7-3
j_call: TRBJ2-3
clone_size: -

cdr3_aa: CASSPYNEQFF
cdr3_nt: TGTGCCAGCAGCCCATACAATGAGCAGTTCTTC
d_call: -
v_call: TRBV6-6
j_call: TRBJ2-1
clone_size: once

cdr3_aa: CASSQEEGYHQPQHF
cdr3_nt: TGCGCCAGCAGCCAAGAAGAGGGGTACCACCAGCCCCAGCATTTT
d_call: -
v_call: TRBV4-3
j_call: TRBJ1-5
clone_size: once

cdr3_aa: CATSRDGGKGANVLTF
cdr3_nt: TGTGCCACCAGCAGAGATGGGGGTAAAGGGGCCAACGTCCTGACTTTC
d_call: -
v_call: TRBV15
j_call: TRBJ2-6
clone_size: -

cdr3_aa: CASSQRGRFTGELFF
cdr3_nt: TGTGCCAGCAGCCAGAGGGGGCGGTTCACCGGGGAGCTGTTTTTT
d_call: TRBD1
v_call: TRBV7-3
j_call: TRBJ2-2
clone_size: -

cdr3_aa: CASSPRTGGGLNTQYF
cdr3_nt: TGCGCCAGCAGCCCTCGGACAGGGGGGGGACTTAATACGCAGTATTTT
d_call: TRBD1
v_call: TRBV5-5
j_call: TRBJ2-3
clone_size: -

cdr3_aa: CASSLGGGTREQFF
cdr3_nt: TGTGCCAGCAGCTTAGGCGGGGGGACTCGCGAGCAGTTCTTC
d_call: TRBD2
v_call: TRBV11-3
j_call: TRBJ2-1
clone_size: -

cdr3_aa: CASSSPAAGEYDGYTF
cdr3_nt: TGTGCCAGCAGCTCCCCCGCCGCAGGGGAGTACGATGGCTACACCTTC
d_call: -
v_call: TRBV28
j_call: TRBJ1-2
clone_size: -

cdr3_aa: CASSGAQYEQYF
cdr3_nt: TGTGCCAGCAGCGGGGCTCAATACGAGCAGTACTTC
d_call: -
v_call: TRBV7-3
j_call: TRBJ2-7
clone_size: -

cdr3_aa: CASRYQAPGVETQYF
cdr3_nt: TGTGCCAGCAGATATCAAGCGCCAGGGGTCGAGACCCAGTACTTC
d_call: -
v_call: TRBV6-5
j_call: TRBJ2-5
clone_size: -

cdr3_aa: CASTKTASTDTQYF
cdr3_nt: TGTGCCAGTACCAAGACGGCTAGCACAGATACGCAGTATTTT
d_call: -
v_call: TRBV19
j_call: TRBJ2-3
clone_size: -

cdr3_aa: CASSLQGEHGETQYF
cdr3_nt: TGTGCCAGCAGCTTACAGGGGGAGCATGGAGAGACCCAGTACTTC
d_call: TRBD1
v_call: TRBV7-2
j_call: TRBJ2-5
clone_size: -

cdr3_aa: CASSLGTGASESPLHF
cdr3_nt: TGTGCCAGCAGCTTGGGGACAGGGGCAAGCGAATCACCCCTCCACTTT
d_call: TRBD1
v_call: TRBV5-6
j_call: TRBJ1-6
clone_size: -

cdr3_aa: CASSLEQPNEKLFF
cdr3_nt: TGCGCCAGCAGCTTGGAGCAGCCTAATGAAAAACTGTTTTTT
d_call: -
v_call: TRBV5-1
j_call: TRBJ1-4
clone_size: -

cdr3_aa: CASSLAGNTEAFF
cdr3_nt: TGTGCCAGCAGCTTGGCCGGCAACACTGAAGCTTTCTTT
d_call: -
v_call: TRBV5-4
j_call: TRBJ1-1
clone_size: few

cdr3_aa: CASSPDNYNEQFF
cdr3_nt: TGTGCCAGTAGTCCTGACAACTACAATGAGCAGTTCTTC
d_call: -
v_call: TRBV19
j_call: TRBJ2-1
clone_size: once

cdr3_aa: CATSSGNRGNNYGYTF
cdr3_nt: TGTGCCACCAGCAGTGGGAACAGGGGTAATAACTATGGCTACACCTTC
d_call: TRBD1
v_call: TRBV15
j_call: TRBJ1-2
clone_size: once

cdr3_aa: CASTEDRGPYGYTF
cdr3_nt: TGTGCCAGTACAGAGGACAGGGGGCCCTATGGCTACACCTTC
d_call: TRBD1
v_call: TRBV19
j_call: TRBJ1-2
clone_size: once

cdr3_aa: CASSLPSPGRELFF
cdr3_nt: TGTGCCAGCAGTCTGCCTTCCCCGGGCCGGGAGCTGTTTTTT
d_call: -
v_call: TRBV27
j_call: TRBJ2-2
clone_size: -

cdr3_aa: CASSPRTDAGPQHF
cdr3_nt: TGCGCCAGCAGCCCCCGGACAGATGCAGGGCCCCAGCATTTT
d_call: -
v_call: TRBV4-3
j_call: TRBJ1-5
clone_size: -

cdr3_aa: CASSDAGRPYNSPLHF
cdr3_nt: TGTGCCAGCAGTGACGCAGGGCGCCCCTATAATTCACCCCTCCACTTT
d_call: -
v_call: TRBV6-1
j_call: TRBJ1-6
clone_size: -

cdr3_aa: CASTSWGGHTDTQYF
cdr3_nt: TGTGCCAGCACCAGCTGGGGGGGCCACACAGATACGCAGTATTTT
d_call: -
v_call: TRBV19
j_call: TRBJ2-3
clone_size: -

cdr3_aa: CASSLYGVGGETQYF
cdr3_nt: TGTGCCAGCAGTTTGTATGGAGTAGGTGGAGAGACCCAGTACTTC
d_call: -
v_call: TRBV6-5
j_call: TRBJ2-5
clone_size: -

cdr3_aa: CASSPLRGTEAFF
cdr3_nt: TGTGCCAGCAGCCCCCTAAGGGGGACTGAAGCTTTCTTT
d_call: -
v_call: TRBV7-2
j_call: TRBJ1-1
clone_size: -

cdr3_aa: CASTEGPGQPQHF
cdr3_nt: TGTGCCAGCACCGAGGGGCCCGGCCAGCCCCAGCATTTT
d_call: -
v_call: TRBV11-2
j_call: TRBJ1-5
clone_size: -

cdr3_aa: CASSVGGGSPYEQYF
cdr3_nt: TGTGCCAGCAGCGTAGGGGGGGGCTCCCCCTACGAGCAGTACTTC
d_call: -
v_call: TRBV9
j_call: TRBJ2-7
clone_size: once

cdr3_aa: CADIGRGEDQPQHF
cdr3_nt: TGTGCCGACATTGGCAGGGGAGAGGATCAGCCCCAGCATTTT
d_call: -
v_call: TRBV9
j_call: TRBJ1-5
clone_size: -

cdr3_aa: CASSFTITDTQYF
cdr3_nt: TGTGCCAGTAGTTTTACTATCACAGATACGCAGTATTTT
d_call: -
v_call: TRBV19
j_call: TRBJ2-3
clone_size: -

cdr3_aa: CSVVGSYNEQFF
cdr3_nt: TGCAGCGTTGTGGGCTCCTACAATGAGCAGTTCTTC
d_call: -
v_call: TRBV29-1
j_call: TRBJ2-1
clone_size: -

cdr3_aa: CASSLAVSLGGASYEQYF
cdr3_nt: TGTGCCAGCAGCTTAGCTGTCTCCTTGGGGGGGGCGTCCTACGAGCAGTACTTC
d_call: -
v_call: TRBV7-2
j_call: TRBJ2-7
clone_size: -

cdr3_aa: CASSFGVGGQEAFF
cdr3_nt: TGTGCCAGCAGCTTCGGGGTGGGGGGCCAAGAAGCTTTCTTT
d_call: -
v_call: TRBV5-6
j_call: TRBJ1-1
clone_size: -

cdr3_aa: CASRRGGDSPLHF
cdr3_nt: TGTGCCAGCAGACGGGGCGGGGATTCACCCCTCCACTTT
d_call: -
v_call: TRBV5-6
j_call: TRBJ1-6
clone_size: once

cdr3_aa: CASSPGTYGTDTQYF
cdr3_nt: TGTGCCAGCAGCCCGGGGACTTACGGCACAGATACGCAGTATTTT
d_call: -
v_call: TRBV7-2
j_call: TRBJ2-3
clone_size: once

cdr3_aa: CASSPGPNTEAFF
cdr3_nt: TGCGCCAGCAGCCCGGGTCCGAACACTGAAGCTTTCTTT
d_call: -
v_call: TRBV5-1
j_call: TRBJ1-1
clone_size: large

cdr3_aa: CASSIKGQFYYGYTF
cdr3_nt: TGTGCCAGTAGTATTAAGGGACAGTTCTACTATGGCTACACCTTC
d_call: TRBD1
v_call: TRBV19
j_call: TRBJ1-2
clone_size: -

cdr3_aa: CASRDRTGGAQSPLHF
cdr3_nt: TGTGCCAGCAGGGATCGCACAGGGGGCGCTCAGTCACCCCTCCACTTT
d_call: TRBD1
v_call: TRBV2
j_call: TRBJ1-6
clone_size: -

cdr3_aa: CASSPLSYRDASATGELFF
cdr3_nt: TGTGCCAGCTCACCACTATCTTACCGGGACGCAAGCGCCACCGGGGAGCTGTTTTTT
d_call: -
v_call: TRBV18
j_call: TRBJ2-2
clone_size: -

cdr3_aa: CASSLAPEGYTF
cdr3_nt: TGTGCCAGCAGCTTAGCCCCGGAGGGCTACACCTTC
d_call: -
v_call: TRBV7-9
j_call: TRBJ1-2
clone_size: -

cdr3_aa: CAINPVNEQFF
cdr3_nt: TGTGCCATAAATCCAGTCAATGAGCAGTTCTTC
d_call: -
v_call: TRBV2
j_call: TRBJ2-1
clone_size: -

cdr3_aa: CASRMDMNTEAFF
cdr3_nt: TGCGCCAGCAGAATGGACATGAACACTGAAGCTTTCTTT
d_call: -
v_call: TRBV5-1
j_call: TRBJ1-1
clone_size: -

cdr3_aa: CASRGGAGNTIYF
cdr3_nt: TGTGCCAGCAGGGGGGGGGCTGGAAACACCATATATTTT
d_call: -
v_call: TRBV2
j_call: TRBJ1-3
clone_size: -